This TCR beta chain was identified in a study of shared clonotypes between healthy human individuals. Broader study findings: Although depth was large, rarefaction showed that sequencing of the sorted subsets was incomplete.

Only one count was recorded for this clone. What it binds is unknown. Data came from immunoSEQ multiplex PCR; TCRdb stores just in-frame clones and leaves some out. There are under 2,500,000 clones in the sample; 95% occur only once, and 0.1% to 0.15% lies in the top ten. This TCR derives from a man aged 18-30 years in good health. The sequencing sample was made of naive CD4+ T cells sorted from blood. Subset in this sample: CD45RA+ positively selected.

CDR3 protein: CASSQPGDLTSVQYF. CDR3 sequence (DNA): TGTGCCAGCAGCCAACCCGGGGACTTGACCTCCGTGCAGTACTTC. This chain links TRBV7-8 with TRBJ2-7, with D possibly being TRBD2 (6 bases). CDR3 length: 15 residues. Germline V gene sequence: CDR1 SGHVS, CDR2 FQNEAQ. With 5 bases removed from V and 9 bases from J, the gap between germline ends came to 23 bases.